A selection of T cell receptor beta chains follows, all from one sample in a study of neurological immune-mediated disorders. A single record per CDR3 protein comes from TCRdb applying MiXCR to the 5' RACE reads. The sample lists roughly 80,000 distinct CDR3 sequences, 10% occurring once. The sequenced sample was PBMCs. All receptors derive from a man aged 40-55 years in good health. CDR3s include the opening cysteine and the closing phenylalanine or tryptophan. D genes are given only for firm matches. Clone size appears in some rows only: once, few, many, or a class for an expanded clone.

CDR3 protein	CDR3 DNA	clone size	V gene	J gene	D gene
CASSLAQVYNYGYTF	TGTGCCAGCAGCTTAGCACAGGTTTATAACTATGGCTACACCTTC	many	TRBV7-9	TRBJ1-2	NA
CASSSLPGPSGGARDTQYF	TGCGCCAGCAGCTCCCTCCCCGGGCCTAGCGGGGGGGCACGAGATACGCAGTATTTT	many	TRBV5-1	TRBJ2-3	TRBD2
CASSLDTIDTQYF	TGTGCCAGCAGCTTGGATACTATTGATACGCAGTATTTT	many	TRBV5-6	TRBJ2-3	NA
CASSPSPNEQFF	TGTGCCAGCTCACCATCCCCTAATGAGCAGTTCTTC	NA	TRBV18	TRBJ2-1	NA
CAISEKIPVGGELFF	TGTGCCATCAGTGAGAAGATCCCCGTCGGGGGGGAGCTGTTTTTT	many	TRBV10-3	TRBJ2-2	NA
CASSFEPTGSSGANVLTF	TGCGCCAGCAGCTTTGAACCGACGGGGAGCTCTGGGGCCAACGTCCTGACTTTC	many	TRBV5-1	TRBJ2-6	NA
CSARGTGTQEETQYF	TGCAGTGCTAGAGGGACCGGGACTCAGGAGGAGACCCAGTACTTC	many	TRBV20-1	TRBJ2-5	NA
CASSDRTDTQYF	TGTGCCAGCAGCGACAGGACAGATACGCAGTATTTT	many	TRBV2	TRBJ2-3	NA
CASSLSGQETQYF	TGCGCCAGCAGCTTGTCCGGGCAAGAGACCCAGTACTTC	many	TRBV5-1	TRBJ2-5	NA
CASSGANTEAFF	TGCGCCAGTTCAGGAGCTAACACTGAAGCTTTCTTT	many	TRBV5-1	TRBJ1-1	NA
CSARDMQRRKDEQFF	TGCAGTGCTAGAGATATGCAGCGGAGGAAGGATGAGCAGTTCTTC	many	TRBV20-1	TRBJ2-1	NA
CASSSVSPIGELFF	TGCGCCAGCAGCTCGGTCAGCCCGATCGGGGAGCTGTTTTTT	many	TRBV5-1	TRBJ2-2	NA
CDSSLGGVCTDTQYF	TGTGACAGCAGCCTCGGAGGGGTGTGCACAGATACGCAGTATTTT	NA	TRBV9	TRBJ2-3	NA
CASSVGNTGELFF	TGTGCCAGCAGCGTAGGAAACACCGGGGAGCTGTTTTTT	many	TRBV9	TRBJ2-2	NA
CSVHQGLDGYTF	TGCAGCGTACATCAGGGTCTGGATGGCTACACCTTC	many	TRBV29-1	TRBJ1-2	NA
CASRLSGGLYTYNEQFF	TGTGCCAGCAGACTGAGCGGGGGCCTTTATACCTACAATGAGCAGTTCTTC	many	TRBV6-9	TRBJ2-1	TRBD2
CASSSGGFSGVIF	TGTGCCAGCAGCTCGGGGGGTTTTAGCGGGGTTATCTTC	many	TRBV7-2	TRBJ2-1	TRBD2
CASSGNSYEQYF	TGCGCCAGCAGCGGCAACTCCTACGAGCAGTACTTC	NA	TRBV5-1	TRBJ2-7	NA